These 28 T cell receptor beta chains were all obtained from the same sample, sequenced in a study of shared clonotypes between healthy human individuals. Produced via immunoSEQ multiplex PCR; TCRdb's table is partial and in-frame only. Of roughly 1,500,000 clones in the sample, roughly 98% were seen once. Sequencing used naive CD4+ T cells sorted from blood. The subset: CD45RA+ positively selected. The receptors stem from a man younger than 40 in good health.

This chain connects TRBV10-3 to TRBJ1-1, with 7 positions matching TRBD1. Per the germline V gene, CDR1 is ENHRY and CDR2 is SYGVKD. There are 13 residues in the CDR3. V shed 6 bases, J shed 1 base, and the junction held 2 bases outside the gene matches. Here the CDR3 reads CAIRGTANTEAFF. The CDR3 region has the DNA TGTGCCATCAGGGGGACAGCGAACACTGAAGCTTTCTTT.

The rearrangement joins TRBV28 to TRBJ2-6; D might be TRBD1 (6 bases). Trimming removed 7 bases from V and 0 bases from J, with 16 bases in between. Germline V lookup: CDR1 MDHEN, CDR2 SYDVKM. The CDR3 spans 17 residues. CDR3 protein: CASTYGQSSSGANVLTF. CDR3 in DNA: TGTGCCAGCACCTATGGACAGTCTAGCTCTGGGGCCAACGTCCTGACTTTC.

This chain uses TRBV2 with TRBJ1-1, with D perhaps TRBD1 (5 bases). The length of the CDR3 is 14 residues. Germline V gene data show CDR1 as SNHLY and CDR2 as FYNNEI. Trimming took 1 base from V and 5 from J, leaving 11 bases between them. CDR3 nucleotides: TGTGCCAGCAGTGAAGAGGGGCGAAGGACTGAAGCTTTCTTT. Translated: CASSEEGRRTEAFF. The full variable domain, rest sourced from reference TRBV2 and TRBJ1-1, is EPEVTQTPSHQVTQMGQEVILRCVPISNHLYFYWYRQILGQKVEFLVSFYNNEISEKSEIFDDQFSVERPDGSNFTLKIRSTKLEDSAMYFCASSEEGRRTEAFFGQGTRLTVV.

V is TRBV6-5 and J is TRBJ2-7; 7 positions match TRBD1. CDR1 MNHEY and CDR2 SVGAGI come from the germline V gene. V gave up 2 bases and J gave up 4 bases; unmatched junction bases: 8. The CDR3 has 15 residues. The DNA for the CDR3 is TGTGCCAGCAGTTACGACCAAGGGGGCGATTACGAGCAGTACTTC. It encodes CASSYDQGGDYEQYF.

The chain joins TRBV5-1 to TRBJ2-3; D is uncertain. The V gene lost 3 bases and the J gene lost 6 bases, with 11 bases spanning the gap. CDR1 and CDR2 (germline): SGHRS, YFSETQ. This CDR3 region has 13 residues. CDR3: CASSWLPADTQYF. The DNA for the CDR3 is TGCGCCAGCAGCTGGCTACCCGCGGATACGCAGTATTTT.

The chain joins TRBV28 to TRBJ2-3; TRBD1 might be the D (5 bases). The CDR3 consists of 15 residues. CDR1 is MDHEN, CDR2 SYDVKM, per germline. Trimming stripped 6 bases from V and 0 bases from J, with 13 bases between. The CDR3 loop reads CASSPRATSTDTQYF. The CDR3 nucleotides are TGTGCCAGCAGCCCCAGGGCGACAAGCACAGATACGCAGTATTTT.

The chain combines TRBV4-3 with TRBJ2-1; TRBD2 matches 10 bases. Germline CDR1 and CDR2: LGHNA and YSLEER. The CDR3 is 15 residues long. Trimming at V came to 0 bases and at J to 7 bases, leaving 3 bases not matched to a gene. The CDR3 sequence: CASSQEGTSDNEQFF. The CDR3 nucleotides read TGCGCCAGCAGCCAAGAAGGGACTAGCGATAATGAGCAGTTCTTC.

Regarding this clone: The sample carries other DNA sequences with the same CDR3. The chain has TRBV18 and TRBJ1-1; no definite D call. V was cut by 3 bases and J by 3 bases, with 8 bases left in between. The germline V gene encodes CDR1 KGHSH and CDR2 LQKENI. The CDR3 is 13 amino acids. DNA of the CDR3: TGTGCCAGCTCACCCCAAGGCTACACTGAAGCTTTCTTT. Encoded protein: CASSPQGYTEAFF.

The J gene is TRBJ1-1, the V gene TRBV7-9, with D unclear. The CDR3 length is 13 residues. Germline-derived CDR1 and CDR2 are SEHNR and FQNEAQ (reference sequence). V dropped 3 bases and J dropped 6 bases, with 11 bases sitting between them. Here the CDR3 reads CASSFPPSPEAFF. CDR3 DNA sequence: TGTGCCAGCAGCTTTCCCCCCAGCCCTGAAGCTTTCTTT. Combining the CDR3 with reference TRBV7-9 and TRBJ1-1 gives the whole variable domain DTGVSQNPRHKITKRGQNVTFRCDPISEHNRLYWYRQTLGQGPEFLTYFQNEAQLEKSRLLSDRFSAERPKGSFSTLEIQRTEQGDSAMYLCASSFPPSPEAFFGQGTRLTVV.

Note on this clone: Its ends do not fully match the called genes, so a read error is possible. The V and J genes are TRBV18 and TRBJ1-3; D not resolved. There are 14 residues in the CDR3. Looked up from germline, CDR1 is KGHSH and CDR2 is LQKENI. The CDR3 bases are TGTGCCAGCTCACCACCACCCCAAGGGCAAAGCTTGATCTTT. It codes for CASSPPPQGQSLIF.

A few counts support this clone. The chain employs TRBV6-1 and TRBJ1-2; 9 bases are shared with TRBD1. Germline V lookup: CDR1 MNHNS, CDR2 SASEGT. With V trimmed by 4 bases and J by 3 bases, 3 bases remained unmatched. The CDR3 contains 14 residues. CDR3 coding DNA: TGTGCCAGCAGTGGTCACAGGGGGCACTATGGCTACACCTTC. This gives the protein CASSGHRGHYGYTF.

This sequence joins TRBV9 and TRBJ2-1, with TRBD2 identical over 8 bases. Germline trimming cut 5 bases from V and 4 bases from J; bases unmatched to any gene: 5. Germline CDR1 is SGDLS and CDR2 is YYNGEE. The CDR3 spans 14 residues. This CDR3 is CASSETSGYNEQFF. The CDR3 nucleotides read TGTGCCAGCAGTGAAACTAGCGGTTACAATGAGCAGTTCTTC.

CDR3 DNA: TGTGCCAGCAGCTCACGACAGGGGTCGGACGAGCAGTACTTC. It encodes CASSSRQGSDEQYF. The chain links TRBV5-4 to TRBJ2-7; 8 bases fit TRBD1. The V segment lost 3 bases and the J segment 5 bases; nucleotides outside the gene matches: 7. The CDR3 is made up of 14 amino acids. Per germline, CDR1 SGHNT and CDR2 YYREEE (reference sequence).

This chain uses TRBV9 with TRBJ2-1; no firm D call. V dropped 0 bases and J dropped 1 base, with 8 bases sitting between them. The CDR3 has 15 residues. Germline V lookup: CDR1 SGDLS, CDR2 YYNGEE. The CDR3 is CASSVGVMSYNEQFF. The CDR3 DNA reads as TGTGCCAGCAGCGTAGGGGTTATGTCCTACAATGAGCAGTTCTTC.

Turning to this clone: Other DNA sequences within the sample encode an identical CDR3. The chain uses TRBV2 and TRBJ2-5; D ambiguous. The V and J ends lost 4 bases and 5 bases respectively, with 5 bases between them. Germline V gene sequence: CDR1 SNHLY, CDR2 FYNNEI. The CDR3 runs 11 residues. The CDR3 coding sequence is TGTGCCAGCAGTGTGGTCGAGACCCAGTACTTC. Amino acids: CASSVVETQYF. The full variable domain, its missing parts supplied by reference TRBV2 and TRBJ2-5, is EPEVTQTPSHQVTQMGQEVILRCVPISNHLYFYWYRQILGQKVEFLVSFYNNEISEKSEIFDDQFSVERPDGSNFTLKIRSTKLEDSAMYFCASSVVETQYFGPGTRLLVL.

The rearrangement links TRBV27 to TRBJ2-7; 10 bases map to TRBD2. This CDR3 region has 15 residues. Germline CDR1 is MNHEY and CDR2 is SMNVEV (reference sequence). V shed 8 bases and J 3 bases; nucleotides not matched to a gene: 10. CDR3 region: CASSRASGRYYEQYF. CDR3 bases: TGTGCCAGCTCCCGGGCTAGCGGGAGATACTACGAGCAGTACTTC.

The rearrangement joins TRBV27 to TRBJ2-1; no definite D call. Germline lookup yields CDR1 MNHEY and CDR2 SMNVEV (reference sequence). The V and J ends lost 0 bases and 0 bases respectively, with 15 bases between them. This CDR3 comprises 18 residues. The CDR3 spells CASSLSVGAEISYNEQFF. CDR3 sequence (DNA): TGTGCCAGCAGTTTATCAGTTGGCGCGGAAATCTCCTACAATGAGCAGTTCTTC.

The chain carries TRBV9 and TRBJ2-3; tentative D call: TRBD2 (5 bases). V was clipped by 3 bases and J by 4 bases, with 21 bases between them. Germline loops: CDR1 SGDLS, CDR2 YYNGEE. The CDR3 is 17 residues long. In DNA, the CDR3 is TGTGCCAGCAGCGGGAGTGCGGGCTTTTCTGAGGCAGATACGCAGTATTTT. It translates to CASSGSAGFSEADTQYF.

This clone is a singleton in its sample. V and J are TRBV9 and TRBJ2-1; TRBD2 matches 10 bases. V was pared by 4 bases and J by 2 bases, with 9 bases of the junction left unmatched. Germline V CDR1 and CDR2: SGDLS, YYNGEE. This CDR3 comprises 17 residues. As DNA, the CDR3 is TGTGCCAGCAGCCCCCGGGTACTAGCGGGGACCTACAATGAGCAGTTCTTC. It translates to CASSPRVLAGTYNEQFF.

For this clone: The sample has other DNA sequences that encode this CDR3 too. The rearrangement uses TRBV28 and TRBJ2-7; unclear D gene. V shed 2 bases and J shed 1 base, with 3 bases lying between them. In germline, CDR1 is MDHEN, CDR2 SYDVKM. The CDR3 has 12 amino acids. As DNA, the CDR3 is TGTGCCAGCAGTTTACTATCCTACGAGCAGTACTTC. It codes for CASSLLSYEQYF.

The chain carries TRBV2 and TRBJ2-2; D is unresolved. The CDR3 is 14 amino acids. The V and J ends lost 7 bases and 5 bases respectively, with 14 bases between them. The germline gives CDR1 SNHLY, CDR2 FYNNEI. In nucleotides, the CDR3 is TGTGCCAGCAACGTAGGAACAGAAACCGGGGAGCTGTTTTTT. Residues: CASNVGTETGELFF. The full variable domain, with the rest looked up from reference TRBV2 and TRBJ2-2, is EPEVTQTPSHQVTQMGQEVILRCVPISNHLYFYWYRQILGQKVEFLVSFYNNEISEKSEIFDDQFSVERPDGSNFTLKIRSTKLEDSAMYFCASNVGTETGELFFGEGSRLTVL.

J is TRBJ2-3 and V is TRBV21-1; the table assigns TRBD2, which was not confirmed against the DNA. TRBV21-1 is a recognized pseudogene. The CDR3 has 17 residues. CDR3 amino acids: CASSKETPSRFTDTQYF. CDR3 DNA: TGTGCCAGCAGCAAAGAGACCCCTAGCAGATTCACAGATACGCAGTATTTT.

The chain couples TRBV15 to TRBJ2-7, with TRBD1 as a possible D gene (6 bases). The V gene's germline CDR1 is LNHNV and CDR2 YYDKDF (reference sequence). V was pared by 3 bases and J by 2 bases, with 14 bases between. This CDR3 is built from 15 residues. The CDR3 DNA follows: TGTGCCACCAGCAGGGGGACAATGGCCCCCTACGAGCAGTACTTC. Residues: CATSRGTMAPYEQYF.

The CDR3 nucleotides are TGTGCCAGCTCGGGACTAGCGGGAGCTGGCACAGATACGCAGTATTTT. It codes for CASSGLAGAGTDTQYF. The rearrangement joins TRBV10-3 to TRBJ2-3; 14 bases line up with TRBD2. This CDR3 spans 16 amino acids. Germline V CDR1 and CDR2: ENHRY, SYGVKD. J was trimmed by 1 base and V by 10 bases; bases with no gene match: 7.

This sequence joins TRBV18 and TRBJ2-1; the D gene is possibly TRBD1 (5 bases). The CDR3 runs 16 residues. Germline V gene data show CDR1 as KGHSH and CDR2 as LQKENI. V shed 0 bases and J shed 1 base, with 10 bases lying between them. Here the CDR3 DNA reads TGTGCCAGCTCACCACCGAACAGGCCTTCCTACAATGAGCAGTTCTTC. Protein product: CASSPPNRPSYNEQFF.

This sequence joins TRBV5-5 and TRBJ2-7; 9 bases are a match to TRBD2. Per germline, CDR1 SGHKS and CDR2 YYEKEE (reference sequence). V gave up 2 bases and J gave up 3 bases; unmatched junction bases: 3. The CDR3 sequence is 14 residues long. This CDR3 reads CASSFSSGIYEQYF. In DNA form, the CDR3 reads TGTGCCAGCAGCTTTTCTAGCGGGATCTACGAGCAGTACTTC.

This chain links TRBV6-6 with TRBJ1-5; 9 nucleotides align to TRBD1. The ends lost 0 bases at V and 3 bases at J; junction bases unmatched: 3. The germline V gene encodes CDR1 MNHNY and CDR2 SVGAGI (reference sequence). The length of the CDR3 is 16 residues. CDR3: CASSYSRTGVNQPQHF. The CDR3 region has the DNA TGTGCCAGCAGTTACTCCCGGACAGGGGTCAATCAGCCCCAGCATTTT.

This chain joins TRBV27 and TRBJ2-7; 8 bases agree with TRBD1. CDR1 and CDR2 from the germline V gene are MNHEY and SMNVEV (reference sequence). The junction had 9 bases not matched to a gene; V was cut back by 7 bases and J by 4 bases. CDR3 length: 14 residues. CDR3 in DNA: TGTGCCAGCACCCCAGGGACAGGAGGATACGAGCAGTACTTC. It codes for CASTPGTGGYEQYF.